Below, 11 T cell receptor beta chains from the same sample are listed, as sequenced in a study of spatial heterogeneity in lung cancer. Study outcomes and limitations: Intratumoral expanded alpha and beta TCR counts were found to track tumor mutation counts.

For these receptors, no antigen is known. Noted time point: sample taken at primary tumor resection. In TCRdb, the 5' RACE reads were re-called with MiXCR into one record per CDR3 protein. The table shows around 13,000 distinct CDR3 sequences, with around 6.1% occurring only once. Here the sequenced sample was lung tumor tissue, taken at surgery. The receptors here all came from a female donor with early-stage non-small cell lung cancer.

This clonotype was recorded at least ten times. The chain joins TRBV27 to TRBJ1-1, with D perhaps matching TRBD1 (6 bases). The V gene's germline CDR1 is MNHEY and CDR2 SMNVEV (reference sequence). This CDR3 comprises 14 residues. The V end lost 6 bases, the J end lost 8 bases, and 19 bases lay between the germline ends. This chain's CDR3 is CASRYLRRGPEAFF. The DNA for the CDR3 is TGTGCCAGCAGATACCTACGCAGGGGTCCCGAAGCTTTCTTT.

This clonotype qualifies as medium-sized. The gene calls are TRBV5-4 and TRBJ2-2, with 7 bases that match TRBD1. The junction had 5 bases not matched to a gene; V was cut back by 0 bases and J by 6 bases. Germline CDR1 reads SGHNT; CDR2 reads YYREEE (reference sequence). The CDR3 contains 15 residues. CDR3 region: CASSLVQGVAGELFF. DNA of the CDR3: TGTGCCAGCAGCTTGGTCCAGGGGGTTGCCGGGGAGCTGTTTTTT.

By sample fraction, this clonotype is medium-sized. The rearrangement links TRBV3-1 to TRBJ1-1, with D perhaps TRBD1 (5 bases). The V end lost 2 bases, the J end lost 5 bases, and 9 bases lay between the germline ends. Per germline, CDR1 LGHDT and CDR2 YNNKEL (reference sequence). This CDR3 has 13 amino acids. CDR3 sequence: CASSQRQGTEAFF. In nucleotides, the CDR3 is TGTGCCAGCAGCCAACGTCAGGGTACTGAAGCTTTCTTT.

Within the sample, this clonotype is medium-sized. The gene calls are TRBV7-9 and TRBJ2-7; D may be TRBD1 or TRBD2 (5 bases each). The length of the CDR3 is 12 residues. Germline loops: CDR1 SEHNR, CDR2 FQNEAQ (reference sequence). Trimming shortened V by 3 bases and J by 9 bases, and 12 bases separated the two germline ends. CDR3 DNA sequence: TGTGCCAGCAGCTTTTGGGGGTCCGCGCAGTACTTC. It encodes CASSFWGSAQYF.

This clonotype occurred many times. V and J are TRBV29-1 and TRBJ2-7, with 8 bases lining up with TRBD1. Germline CDR1 and CDR2: SQVTM and ANQGSEA. The CDR3 covers 12 residues. The junction had 5 bases not matched to a gene; V was cut back by 7 bases and J by 3 bases. This chain's CDR3 is CSAGQGGYEQYF. The DNA for the CDR3 is TGCAGCGCCGGACAGGGAGGCTACGAGCAGTACTTC.

This clonotype occurred many times. V gene TRBV5-1 combines with J gene TRBJ2-1; tentative D call: TRBD2 (5 bases). The CDR3 length is 18 residues. Between the trimmed V and J ends, which lost 0 bases and 0 bases, there was a span of 16 bases. Looked up from germline, CDR1 is SGHRS and CDR2 is YFSETQ. CDR3 coding DNA: TGCGCCAGCAGCTTGGCTCACAAAGCTAGCCCCTCCTACAATGAGCAGTTCTTC. Its translation: CASSLAHKASPSYNEQFF.

This clonotype is deemed medium-sized. The chain combines TRBV6-2 or TRBV6-3 with TRBJ2-7; 12 bases match TRBD2. The CDR3 consists of 15 residues. CDR1 is MNHEY and CDR2 is SVGEGT in the germline V gene. Losses at the gene ends were 2 bases for V and 2 bases for J; bases not matched to a gene: 1. The DNA of the CDR3 is TGTGCCAGCAGTTACAGGACTAGCGGGGCCTACGAGCAGTACTTC. This sequence encodes CASSYRTSGAYEQYF.

The gene calls are TRBV10-3 and TRBJ2-1, with 13 bases aligning to TRBD2. V shed 2 bases, J shed 8 bases, and the junction held 6 bases outside the gene matches. From germline, CDR1 is ENHRY and CDR2 SYGVKD. CDR3 length equals 16 residues. CDR3 DNA: TGTGCCATCAGTGAGCCGGGACTAGCGGGACCCGATGAGCAGTTCTTC. This encodes CAISEPGLAGPDEQFF.

This clonotype is categorized as medium-sized (0.01 to 0.1%). The chain employs TRBV4-2 and TRBJ2-1; a weak D match, TRBD1 (5 bases). Germline V CDR1 and CDR2: LGHNA, YNFKEQ. The CDR3 has 15 amino acids. The ends were cut back, 1 base at V and 6 bases at J, with 13 bases in the middle. The CDR3 DNA is TGTGCCAGCAGCCAAGTAGGGGATGGGTCCAATGAGCAGTTCTTC. As protein: CASSQVGDGSNEQFF.

This clonotype was observed at least ten times. This sequence joins TRBV5-4 and TRBJ2-2; D not resolved. The germline V and J ends were trimmed by 3 bases and 1 base, with 10 bases remaining between them. Germline CDR1 and CDR2: SGHNT and YYREEE (reference sequence). CDR3 length equals 15 residues. CDR3 in DNA: TGTGCCAGCAGCTCCAAAGTTGGGAACACCGGGGAGCTGTTTTTT. Residues: CASSSKVGNTGELFF. The variable domain in full, with the rest retrieved from reference TRBV5-4 and TRBJ2-2, is ETGVTQSPTHLIKTRGQQVTLRCSSQSGHNTVSWYQQALGQGPQFIFQYYREEENGRGNFPPRFSGLQFPNYSSELNVNALELDDSALYLCASSSKVGNTGELFFGEGSRLTVL.

This clonotype occurred many times. The rearrangement joins TRBV20-1 to TRBJ2-1, with D perhaps TRBD1 (6 bases). Between the trimmed V and J ends, which lost 0 bases and 6 bases, there was a span of 12 bases. The CDR3 extends over 14 amino acids. Per the germline V gene, CDR1 is DFQATT and CDR2 is SNEGSKA (reference sequence). The CDR3, as DNA: TGCAGTGCTAGAGATCTGGACAGTTTCAATGAGCAGTTCTTC. This gives the protein CSARDLDSFNEQFF.